These 30 T cell receptor beta chains share one sample of origin, sequenced in a study of cytomegalovirus exposure and HLA in healthy donors. PCR involved 60 Vbeta and 13 Jbeta primers. Data came from immunoSEQ multiplex PCR; TCRdb stores just in-frame clones and leaves some out. The sample lists over 85,000 clones, less than 90% occurring once. Material for sequencing was PBMCs. The receptors come from a man in his forties or fifties in good health and CMV-seronegative.

The CDR3 spells CASSLGWASGGDNNEQFF. In nucleotides, the CDR3 is TGTGCCAGCAGCTTAGGGTGGGCTAGCGGGGGGGACAACAATGAGCAGTTCTTC. This sequence joins TRBV7-8 and TRBJ2-1, with 12 bases fitting TRBD2. The CDR3 extends over 18 amino acids. The V gene end was trimmed by 1 base and the J gene end by 5 bases; junction bases not matched to a gene: 9. Germline V gene lookup returns CDR1 SGHVS and CDR2 FQNEAQ. Full variable domain (remainder filled in from reference TRBV7-8 and TRBJ2-1): GAGVSQSPRYKVAKRGQDVALRCDPISGHVSLFWYQQALGQGPEFLTYFQNEAQLDKSGLPSDRFFAERPEGSVSTLKIQRTQQEDSAVYLCASSLGWASGGDNNEQFFGPGTRLTVL.

V and J are TRBV7-2 and TRBJ2-5; D might be TRBD2 (7 bases). The J call is uncertain, as TRBJ2-7 better fits the DNA end. Germline values: CDR1 SGHTA, CDR2 FQGNSA. This CDR3 contains 16 residues. The CDR3 loop reads CASSLAPRGAPYEQYF. CDR3 coding DNA: TGTGCCAGCAGCTTAGCTCCCCGGGGGGCTCCCTACGAGCAGTACTTC.

The chain recombines TRBV5-1 with TRBJ2-3; TRBD2 aligns across 9 bases. The germline V gene encodes CDR1 SGHRS and CDR2 YFSETQ. J gave up 2 bases and V 3 bases, and 10 bases lay outside the gene matches. The CDR3 has 17 residues. The DNA for the CDR3 is TGCGCCAGCAGCTCAGGAGTAGCGGGGGATTACACAGATACGCAGTATTTT. It translates to CASSSGVAGDYTDTQYF.

This clone came up a few times. J is TRBJ1-2 and V is TRBV11-2; 9 bases line up with TRBD1. Germline V gene lookup returns CDR1 SGHAT and CDR2 FQNNGV. With V trimmed by 5 bases and J by 8 bases, 6 bases remained unmatched. CDR3 length: 13 residues. CDR3 protein: CASSLTGGVGYTF. The CDR3 nucleotides read TGTGCCAGCAGCCTGACAGGGGGGGTGGGCTACACCTTC.

V is TRBV2 and J is TRBJ2-7, with D possibly matching TRBD1 (6 bases). The V gene lost 7 bases and the J gene lost 5 bases, with 15 bases spanning the gap. The CDR3 covers 13 residues. CDR1 is SNHLY and CDR2 is FYNNEI in the germline V gene. The chain's CDR3 is CASNGRGSNEQYF. The CDR3 DNA reads as TGTGCCAGCAACGGCAGGGGAAGTAACGAGCAGTACTTC.

In DNA form, the CDR3 reads TGCGCCAGCAGCCAAGAGGGGCAGGGGGTCAGCGAGCAGTACTTC. Protein product: CASSQEGQGVSEQYF. The chain carries TRBV4-3 and TRBJ2-7, with 7 positions matching TRBD1. This CDR3 is 15 amino acids long. Per germline, CDR1 LGHNA and CDR2 YSLEER. J lost 6 bases, V lost 0 bases, and 8 bases had no gene match.

The rearrangement uses TRBV2 and TRBJ2-5, with TRBD1 matching over 7 bases. The end of the DNA fits TRBJ2-7 better, so the J call may be wrong. The CDR3 runs to 12 residues. Germline V gives CDR1 SNHLY, CDR2 FYNNEI. CDR3 amino acids: CASSGDSYEQYF. The CDR3 DNA sequence: TGTGCCAGCAGTGGGGACAGCTACGAGCAGTACTTC.

V is TRBV29-1 and J is TRBJ2-7; a possible D gene is TRBD2 (5 bases). From germline, CDR1 is SQVTM and CDR2 ANQGSEA. Deletions cut 5 bases from V and 6 bases from J, with 11 bases between. The CDR3 covers 11 residues. The chain's CDR3 is CSVPGNLEQYF. CDR3 coding DNA: TGCAGCGTTCCGGGAAACCTCGAGCAGTACTTC.

The rearrangement uses TRBV4-1 and TRBJ1-2; the D gene is possibly TRBD1 (5 bases). This CDR3 contains 14 residues. Trimming took 2 bases from V and 3 from J, leaving 10 bases between them. Germline-derived CDR1 and CDR2 are MGHRA and YSYEKL. The CDR3 sequence is CASSQTGVDYGYTF. The CDR3 nucleotides are TGCGCCAGCAGCCAAACGGGGGTTGACTATGGCTACACCTTC.

The J gene is TRBJ2-7, the V gene TRBV5-1; 7 nucleotides align to TRBD1. The V and J ends lost 0 bases and 2 bases, in that order; junction bases with no gene match: 8. Germline V gene data show CDR1 as SGHRS and CDR2 as YFSETQ. The CDR3 contains 16 residues. The CDR3 region is CASSLGNIGGAYEQYF. The CDR3 coding sequence is TGCGCCAGCAGCTTGGGGAATATAGGGGGCGCCTACGAGCAGTACTTC.

The chain joins TRBV5-1 to TRBJ2-1; weak D call: TRBD1 (5 bases). Germline-derived CDR1 and CDR2 are SGHRS and YFSETQ. V was shortened by 0 bases and J by 9 bases, with 13 bases between the two germline ends. The CDR3 runs 14 residues. The CDR3 region has the DNA TGCGCCAGCAGCTTGGCACAGGTCTCTGGTGAGCAGTTCTTC. This codes for CASSLAQVSGEQFF.

This chain links TRBV7-9 with TRBJ2-3; 8 bases align to TRBD2. Germline V gene lookup returns CDR1 SEHNR and CDR2 FQNEAQ (reference sequence). This CDR3 contains 15 residues. J lost 2 bases, V lost 6 bases, and 7 bases had no gene match. The CDR3 reads CASSSLRGVTDTQYF. In nucleotides, the CDR3 is TGTGCCAGCAGTTCCTTGCGGGGGGTCACAGATACGCAGTATTTT.

The CDR3 region is CASRLANTEAFF. CDR3 coding DNA: TGTGCCAGCAGGTTAGCGAACACTGAAGCTTTCTTT. The chain employs TRBV6-1 and TRBJ1-1; D not certain. The germline V gene has CDR1 MNHNS and CDR2 SASEGT. The CDR3 extends over 12 amino acids. V lost 6 bases, J lost 1 base, and 6 bases lay in between.

The genes are TRBV12-5 and TRBJ1-5, with TRBD1 matching over 9 bases. Germline V gene lookup returns CDR1 LGHNT and CDR2 FRNRAP. The CDR3 loop spans 15 amino acids. With V trimmed by 5 bases and J by 9 bases, 11 bases remained unmatched. The CDR3 DNA follows: TGTGCTAGTGGTCTGGGACAGGGCCCCGTGTGGCCCCAGCATTTT. Its translation is CASGLGQGPVWPQHF.

The chain links TRBV5-1 to TRBJ2-7; TRBD2 matches at 8 bases. CDR3 length equals 14 residues. Germline V lookup: CDR1 SGHRS, CDR2 YFSETQ. The CDR3 DNA reads as TGCGCAAGCGGTTCCACTAGCGGTTCCTACGAGCAGTACTTC. Its protein is CASGSTSGSYEQYF.

The chain combines TRBV27 with TRBJ2-7; TRBD2 might be the D (6 bases). Germline assignment: CDR1 MNHEY and CDR2 SMNVEV (reference sequence). V was cut by 5 bases and J by 7 bases, with 9 bases left in between. The CDR3 runs to 11 residues. CDR3 in DNA: TGTGCCAGCAGTCCAGGAGGGGAGCAGTACTTC. Translation: CASSPGGEQYF.

This clone was recorded a few times. The rearrangement uses TRBV6-1 and TRBJ1-1, with D maybe TRBD1 (6 bases). Looked up from germline, CDR1 is MNHNS and CDR2 is SASEGT. This CDR3 is built from 14 residues. V gave up 8 bases and J gave up 2 bases, with 15 bases separating them. CDR3 amino acids: CASRFEDSNTEAFF. In DNA, the CDR3 is TGTGCCAGCCGATTTGAGGACAGCAACACTGAAGCTTTCTTT.

The rearrangement uses TRBV19 and TRBJ1-5; a possible D gene is TRBD1 (5 bases). The V end lost 3 bases, the J end lost 3 bases, and 12 bases lay between the germline ends. CDR1 and CDR2 (germline): LNHDA, SQIVND (reference sequence). The length of the CDR3 is 15 residues. CDR3 DNA: TGTGCCAGTAGTATCGGCGGGACGTTCAATCAGCCCCAGCATTTT. This codes for CASSIGGTFNQPQHF.

The V and J genes are TRBV7-6 and TRBJ2-1, with 10 bases aligning to TRBD2. The J segment lost 9 bases and the V segment lost 1 base, leaving 9 bases of the junction unmatched. The germline gives CDR1 SGHVS, CDR2 FNYEAQ. This CDR3 comprises 16 residues. CDR3 nucleotides: TGTGCCAGCAGCTTAGAAGCGGGGGGGCATGTCAGTGAGCAGTTCTTC. It translates to CASSLEAGGHVSEQFF.

With regard to this clone: Other DNA sequences in the same sample also yield this CDR3. The chain uses TRBV5-4 and TRBJ2-1; 8 bases map to TRBD1. With 0 bases clipped from V and 1 base from J, the junction kept 0 bases outside the gene matches. The CDR3 runs 15 residues. Germline-derived CDR1 and CDR2 are SGHNT and YYREEE (reference sequence). The CDR3 DNA sequence: TGTGCCAGCAGCTTGGACAGGGGGTCCTACAATGAGCAGTTCTTC. Its translation: CASSLDRGSYNEQFF.

Notes on this clone: One end of the junction is discordant with germline, which a read error may explain. The V and J genes are TRBV7-7 and TRBJ2-2; 11 nucleotides match TRBD2. Germline lookup yields CDR1 SSHAT and CDR2 FNYEAQ (reference sequence). The CDR3 is made up of 15 amino acids. CDR3 in amino acids: CASSFASGGTGELFF. The CDR3 DNA is TGTGCTAGCAGCTTCGCTAGCGGGGGGACCGGGGAGCTGTTTTTT.

The rearrangement links TRBV7-3 to TRBJ2-2, with 12 bases fitting TRBD2. Germline V CDR1 and CDR2: SGHTA, FQGTGA. With V trimmed by 5 bases and J by 3 bases, 1 base remained unmatched. CDR3 length: 15 amino acids. CDR3 nucleotide sequence: TGTGCCAGCAGCCGGACTAGCGGGGACACCGGGGAGCTGTTTTTT. As protein: CASSRTSGDTGELFF. Together with reference TRBV7-3 and TRBJ2-2, the CDR3 gives the full variable domain: GAGVSQTPSNKVTEKGKYVELRCDPISGHTALYWYRQSLGQGPEFLIYFQGTGAADDSGLPNDRFFAVRPEGSVSTLKIQRTERGDSAVYLCASSRTSGDTGELFFGEGSRLTVL.

This clone was observed a handful of times. This rearrangement joins TRBV6-1 to TRBJ1-2, with unresolved D. Germline CDR1 and CDR2: MNHNS and SASEGT. The CDR3 sequence is 16 residues long. Trimming removed 1 base from V and 2 bases from J, with 14 bases in between. In nucleotides, the CDR3 is TGTGCCAGCAGTGAAGGTTTGAGGGTGACAAACTATGGCTACACCTTC. This sequence encodes CASSEGLRVTNYGYTF.

This sequence joins TRBV11-2 and TRBJ2-7, with 9 bases aligning to TRBD1. From germline, CDR1 is SGHAT and CDR2 FQNNGV. Trimming took 4 bases from V and 9 from J; bases not matched to a gene: 13. CDR3 length: 15 residues. The CDR3 DNA follows: TGTGCCAGCAGCTCAAACAGGGGGCCTCAGAACGGGCAGTACTTC. This translates into CASSSNRGPQNGQYF.

The chain uses TRBV27 and TRBJ2-1, with TRBD1 matching over 11 bases. Trimming cost V 7 bases and J 8 bases; bases outside gene matches: 13. The CDR3 covers 16 residues. Germline CDR1 reads MNHEY; CDR2 reads SMNVEV (reference sequence). The CDR3 here is CASNEVGTGGGDEQFF. CDR3 sequence (DNA): TGTGCCAGCAACGAAGTTGGGACAGGGGGAGGGGATGAGCAGTTCTTC.

V is TRBV5-1 and J is TRBJ2-1; 8 bases map to TRBD2. The V and J ends lost 3 bases and 4 bases, in that order; junction bases with no gene match: 9. The CDR3 runs 16 residues. From germline, CDR1 is SGHRS and CDR2 YFSETQ. Here the CDR3 reads CASSSLLSGKYNEQFF. The CDR3 DNA reads as TGCGCCAGCAGCTCGCTCCTTAGCGGGAAATACAATGAGCAGTTCTTC. Full variable domain (remainder filled in from reference TRBV5-1 and TRBJ2-1): KAGVTQTPRYLIKTRGQQVTLSCSPISGHRSVSWYQQTPGQGLQFLFEYFSETQRNKGNFPGRFSGRQFSNSRSEMNVSTLELGDSALYLCASSSLLSGKYNEQFFGPGTRLTVL.

The V and J genes are TRBV20-1 and TRBJ1-3; no clear D gene. Germline CDR1 reads DFQATT; CDR2 reads SNEGSKA (reference sequence). This CDR3 region has 11 residues. V lost 2 bases and J 6 bases, leaving 5 bases between the germline ends. The CDR3 loop reads CSARNINTIYF. Written as DNA, the CDR3 is TGCAGTGCTAGAAACATAAACACCATATATTTT.

The chain joins TRBV18 to TRBJ1-1; possibly TRBD1 for D (6 bases). Deletions cut 0 bases from V and 5 bases from J, with 13 bases between. CDR1 and CDR2 from the germline V gene are KGHSH and LQKENI. This CDR3 is built from 15 residues. CDR3 in DNA: TGTGCCAGCTCACCACCCGGGGGGCGAAGAACTGAAGCTTTCTTT. It specifies CASSPPGGRRTEAFF.

The chain carries TRBV7-3 and TRBJ1-6; D uncertain. Germline loops: CDR1 SGHTA, CDR2 FQGTGA. This CDR3 is built from 13 residues. V lost 5 bases to trimming and J lost 7 bases, with 9 bases between them. The CDR3 is CASSPTGNSPLHF. For the CDR3, the DNA is TGTGCCAGCAGCCCCACGGGGAATTCACCCCTCCACTTT.

This clone came up a few times. The chain employs TRBV5-6 and TRBJ1-1; D unclear. This CDR3 contains 11 residues. Germline CDR1 is SGHDT and CDR2 is YYEEEE. Trimming removed 4 bases at V and 1 base at J, with 2 bases between. The CDR3: CASSRNTEAFF. In DNA, the CDR3 is TGTGCCAGCAGCCGGAACACTGAAGCTTTCTTT.